Included here is one T cell receptor beta chain sequence, with context. The germline V gene has CDR1 MNHNS and CDR2 SASEGT. The length of the CDR3 is 13 residues. This record belongs to a study of cytomegalovirus exposure and HLA in healthy donors. Primers included in the PCR were 60 Vbeta and 13 Jbeta primers. Authors' analysis steps: Approximately 12 million of some 80 million unique TCR beta chains were shared, per a later count. TCRdb's copy holds only in-frame clones and misses some; the assay was immunoSEQ multiplex PCR. The V and J calls and clone size come from that table; D and trimming were worked out from the DNA. In the table there are under 200,000 clones, 80% to 85% of which are singletons.

V gene TRBV6-1 combines with J gene TRBJ2-5, with 8 bases that match TRBD2. The J call may be faulty, since TRBJ2-7 better matches the DNA end. Sequencing used PBMCs. This TCR was recovered from a man between 25 and 39 years old in good health and CMV-seronegative. CDR3 in DNA: TGTGCCAGCAGTTATAGCGGGAAGGACGAGCAGTACTTC. It yields the protein CASSYSGKDEQYF.